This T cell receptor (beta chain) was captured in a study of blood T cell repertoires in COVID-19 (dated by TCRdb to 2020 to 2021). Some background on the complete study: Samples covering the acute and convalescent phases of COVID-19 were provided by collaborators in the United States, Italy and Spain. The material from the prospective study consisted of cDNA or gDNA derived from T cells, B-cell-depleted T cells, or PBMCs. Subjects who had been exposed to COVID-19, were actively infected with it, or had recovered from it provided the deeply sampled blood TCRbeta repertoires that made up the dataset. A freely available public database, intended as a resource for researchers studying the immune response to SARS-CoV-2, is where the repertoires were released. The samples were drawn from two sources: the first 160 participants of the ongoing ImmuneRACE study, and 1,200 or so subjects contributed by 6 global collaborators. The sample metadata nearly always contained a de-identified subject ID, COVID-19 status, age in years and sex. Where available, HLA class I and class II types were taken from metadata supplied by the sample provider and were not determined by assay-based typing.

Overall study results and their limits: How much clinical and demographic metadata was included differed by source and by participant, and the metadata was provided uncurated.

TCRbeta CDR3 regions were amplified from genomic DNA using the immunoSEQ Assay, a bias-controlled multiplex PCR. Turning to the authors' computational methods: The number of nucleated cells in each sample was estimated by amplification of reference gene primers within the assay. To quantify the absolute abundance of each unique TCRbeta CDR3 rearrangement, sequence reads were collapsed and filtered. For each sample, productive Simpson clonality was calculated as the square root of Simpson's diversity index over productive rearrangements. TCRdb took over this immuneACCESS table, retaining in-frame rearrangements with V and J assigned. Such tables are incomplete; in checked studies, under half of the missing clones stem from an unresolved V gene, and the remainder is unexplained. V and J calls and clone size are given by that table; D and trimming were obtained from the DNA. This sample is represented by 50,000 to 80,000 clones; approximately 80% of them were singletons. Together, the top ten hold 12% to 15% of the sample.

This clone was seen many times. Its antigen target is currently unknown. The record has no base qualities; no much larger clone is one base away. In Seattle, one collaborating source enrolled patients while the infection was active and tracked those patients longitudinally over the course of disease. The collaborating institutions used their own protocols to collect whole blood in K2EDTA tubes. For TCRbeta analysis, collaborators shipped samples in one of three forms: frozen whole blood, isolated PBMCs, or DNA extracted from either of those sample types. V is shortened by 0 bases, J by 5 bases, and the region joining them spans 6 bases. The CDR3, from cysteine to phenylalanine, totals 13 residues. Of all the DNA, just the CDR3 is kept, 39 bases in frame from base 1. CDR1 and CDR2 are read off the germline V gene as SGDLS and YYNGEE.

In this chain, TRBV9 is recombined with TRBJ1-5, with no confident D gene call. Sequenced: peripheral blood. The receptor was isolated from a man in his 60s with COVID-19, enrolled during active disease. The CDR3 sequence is CASSVVPDQPQHF. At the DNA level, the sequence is TGTGCCAGCAGCGTAGTCCCTGATCAGCCCCAGCATTTT. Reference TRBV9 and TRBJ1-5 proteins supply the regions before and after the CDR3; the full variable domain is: DSGVTQTPKHLITATGQRVTLRCSPRSGDLSVYWYQQSLDQGLQFLIQYYNGEERAKGNILERFSAQQFPDLHSELNLSSLELGDSALYFCASSVVPDQPQHFGDGTRLSIL.